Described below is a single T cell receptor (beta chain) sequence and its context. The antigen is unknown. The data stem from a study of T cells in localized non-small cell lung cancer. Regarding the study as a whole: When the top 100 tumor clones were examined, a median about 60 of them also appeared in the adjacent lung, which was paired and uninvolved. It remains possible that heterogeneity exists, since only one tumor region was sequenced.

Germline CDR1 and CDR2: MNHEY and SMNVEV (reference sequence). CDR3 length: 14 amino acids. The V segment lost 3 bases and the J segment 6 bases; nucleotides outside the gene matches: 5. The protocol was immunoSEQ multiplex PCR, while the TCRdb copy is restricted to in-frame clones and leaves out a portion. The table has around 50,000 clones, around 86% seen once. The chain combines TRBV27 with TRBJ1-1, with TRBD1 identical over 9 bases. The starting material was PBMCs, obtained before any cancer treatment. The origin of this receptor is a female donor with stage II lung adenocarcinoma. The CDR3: CASSLTGGDPEAFF. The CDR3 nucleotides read TGTGCCAGCAGTTTGACAGGGGGAGACCCTGAAGCTTTCTTT.